This T cell receptor beta chain was recorded in a study of blood T cells in healthy people across ages. Alongside a J-beta primer mix, a sample-barcoded 5' primer served in a second PCR lasting roughly 7 to 12 cycles. TCRdb used MiXCR to reprocess the 5' RACE reads, holding one entry per CDR3 protein. The table has 750,000 to 950,000 distinct CDR3 sequences, more than 25% seen once. The sample also formed part of further work on T cells of mothers and their children. In that study: Related and unrelated pairs show TCR recombination output that thymic selection shapes similarly.

Specimen: blood. The receptor was isolated from a boy aged 10-17 years in good health.

The CDR3: CASSFPGTLDEQFF. As DNA, the CDR3 is TGTGCCAGCAGTTTTCCCGGGACTTTGGATGAGCAGTTCTTC. The chain uses TRBV27 and TRBJ2-1; D might be TRBD2 (6 bases). From germline, CDR1 is MNHEY and CDR2 SMNVEV (reference sequence). V lost 3 bases to trimming and J lost 8 bases, with 14 bases between them. The CDR3 totals 14 residues.